This note documents a single T cell receptor beta chain sequence. The assay was immunoSEQ multiplex PCR, and TCRdb's table has in-frame clones only and misses some. The data show 55,000 to 80,000 clones, with 82% seen just once and approximately 5.1% held by the top ten. This entry comes from a study of OX40 agonist ivuxolimab in advanced cancers. On the study more broadly: Ivuxolimab was delivered to patients intravenously every 2 weeks at doses spanning 0.01 to 10 mg/kg. Partial responses were recorded for three patients, including one with hepatocellular carcinoma and two with cutaneous melanoma.

Germline-derived CDR1 and CDR2 are SGHTS and YDEGEE. The CDR3 has 14 residues. V lost 0 bases, J lost 3 bases, and 9 bases lay in between. The input for sequencing was CD4+ or CD8+ T cells sorted from blood, taken in a trial of the OX40 agonist ivuxolimab. The sequence was collected from an adult with an advanced solid tumor such as melanoma, head and neck, liver or kidney cancer. This sequence joins TRBV5-8 and TRBJ1-1; no reliable D call. The CDR3 DNA reads as TGTGCCAGCAGCTTGGCCGGTCAGGACACTGAAGCTTTCTTT. This codes for CASSLAGQDTEAFF. The full variable domain, its missing parts supplied by reference TRBV5-8 and TRBJ1-1, is EAGVTQSPTHLIKTRGQQATLRCSPISGHTSVYWYQQALGLGLQFLLWYDEGEERNRGNFPPRFSGRQFPNYSSELNVNALELEDSALYLCASSLAGQDTEAFFGQGTRLTVV.